The clone carrying this T cell receptor beta chain was observed a few times. The antigen is not known. These data originate in a study of blood T cells in healthy people across ages. Study observations and caveats: Unknown donor CMV status possibly confounded expanded clonotype changes. Per million T cells, TCR beta diversity dropped roughly linearly as age increased.

Primed by a sample-barcoded 5' primer and a J-beta primer mix, a second PCR proceeded for about 7 to 11 cycles. TCRdb reprocessed the 5' RACE reads with MiXCR, giving one entry per CDR3 protein. The sample records about 1.6 million distinct CDR3 sequences, around 35% being singletons. There are 17 residues in the CDR3. J lost 4 bases, V lost 7 bases, and 16 bases had no gene match. Looked up from germline, CDR1 is MDHEN and CDR2 is SYDVKM. This chain joins TRBV28 and TRBJ2-4, with 7 bases fitting TRBD2. The sequencing sample was made of blood. This TCR was recovered from a woman aged 30 to 39 in good health. The CDR3 is CASTIHGREGAKNIQYF. The CDR3 DNA reads as TGTGCCAGCACCATCCATGGGAGGGAGGGTGCTAAAAACATTCAGTACTTC.